This T cell receptor (beta chain) was captured by sequencing in a study of T and B cells in COVID-19 patients (dated by TCRdb to the early 2020s). Some background on the complete study: Using TRB and IGH repertoire sequencing of peripheral blood, the study characterized adaptive immunity in COVID-19 patients who had active infection or had recovered. A recovered cohort was made up of more than 15 patients contributing 20 to 25 samples, mostly after mild to moderate COVID-19 managed as outpatients. The recovered cohort had a median age of roughly 33 years, compared with approximately 67 years in the active-infection cohort. In the active-infection cohort, about 60% of the roughly 20 patients were critically ill and required mechanical ventilation or ECMO. Of the 20 to 25 patients in the active-infection cohort, 15 to 19 had comorbidities associated with unfavorable COVID-19 outcome. Over 8.3 million TCR sequences were analysed from a TCR and BCR sequence repository that comprised 30 to 45 patients and 65 to 75 time points. Two patients belonged to both the recovered and active cohorts because samples were available from active disease and after recovery. An age-matched reference group of roughly 39 healthy donors negative for COVID-19 antibodies was used as the comparison for repertoire analyses. As many as 9 follow-up blood samples were taken per patient, and some of the samples covered different disease stages within the same individual. The investigation overall reported the following: Specific T cell subsets (CD4+/Treg/CD8+) and sorted SARS-CoV-2-responsive or tetramer+ T cells had not yet been sequenced, and these experiments were ongoing. The recovered cohort had 2,400 or so exclusive TCR clusters, including 31 low-pGen clusters. Blood samples from mildly ill patients during symptoms and early samples from severe cases were scarce. In patients with COVID-19, the usage of TRBV/TRBJ genes was reported to be strongly skewed. The cohort was considered too small to assess HLA contributions to COVID-19 susceptibility or severity. TRB repertoires were found to be highly clonal in active COVID-19, whereas diversity and richness at recovery were found to rise above healthy donor levels. The reported TCR clusters were said to need prospective validation before any clinical use.

A word on this clonotype: What antigen it recognizes has not been identified. Base qualities are not at hand, and no much larger clone is one base apart.

TCRdb records Illumina MiSeq as the sequencer. Multiplex PCR with BIOMED2 TRB-A/B primer pools was used to amplify TRB rearrangements. Illumina-compatible adapters and 7-nucleotide sample barcodes were attached to the amplicons through two consecutive PCRs. All library PCRs used Phusion HS II polymerase. Amplicons were purified from gel with the NucleoSpin Gel and PCR Clean-up kit, quantified on Qubit, and pooled at roughly 3.9 nM. The quality of the amplicon pool was checked on an Agilent 2100 Bioanalyzer prior to Illumina next-generation sequencing. Per the original workflow: Annotation of TRB rearrangements was performed with MiXCR 3.0.8 using the default MiXCR reference library. Non-productive reads and sequences with fewer than 2 reads were removed, and each unique CDR3 nucleotide sequence was counted as one clone. Clonality, diversity, richness and V-J gene usage were computed in R 3.5.1. GLIPH2 was used for TCR clustering by CDR3 similarity, and generation probabilities were calculated by OLGA. GLIPH2 clusters were kept only if they contained at least four unique TCR clonotypes found in at least three individuals. Starting from the raw public reads, TCRdb applied fastp trimming at Q25, assembled clones with MiXCR and retained in-frame beta chains. Identical CDR3 proteins give one entry, which carries the most common genes and DNA. V and J calls and clone size were set by TCRdb, not the authors. The sample table records about 18,000 distinct CDR3 sequences; roughly 32% of these occur just once. Approximately 15% of the sample is taken by the ten largest.

Genomic DNA extracted from blood, in amounts of about 240-550 ng, served as the starting material for amplifying TRB repertoires. The germline V gene encodes CDR1 KGHDR and CDR2 SFDVKD. V is reduced by 3 bases and J by 8 bases, leaving a spacing of 9 bases between them. CDR3 length: 13 amino acids, cysteine to phenylalanine. The DNA shown is the 39-base CDR3, in frame from base 1. The origin of this receptor is a human donor with active COVID-19. Specimen: blood. The V gene is TRBV24-1 and the J gene is TRBJ2-2; matching of 5 bases hints at TRBD2 as the D gene. DNA sequence: TGTGCCACCAGTGATCCTGGGAGAGGGGAGCTGTTTTTT. Translation gives CATSDPGRGELFF.